This TCR beta chain emerged from a study of read filtering for tumor transcriptome and immune sequencing (dated by TCRdb to 2018 to 2021). About the full investigation: The cohort consisted of about 18 male and approximately 15 female patients, with a mean age of around 66 years and an age range of roughly 47 to 85. By revised international staging, eight or nine patients were R-ISS I, roughly 17 were R-ISS II and about seven were R-ISS III. After DNase treatment, whole-transcriptome libraries were prepared with the TruSeq RNA Access Library Prep Kit. Per sample, about 3.5 to 11 million TCR-region mapped reads were obtained with IR-seq, compared with only about 80 to 1,400 with RNA-seq. TCR repertoires obtained by targeted immune repertoire sequencing and by bulk whole-transcriptome sequencing performed on the same bone marrow samples were compared. As a main aim, a read-filtering strategy for immune repertoire data was addressed, with the specific question being whether clonotypes supported by a single read should be removed.

Study-wide findings and limitations: The sorted CD138-negative fraction was composed of a mixed bone marrow immune population rather than of purified T cells. The correlation between IR-seq and RNA-seq shared clonotype proportions was increased by removal of single-read clonotypes. Single-read clonotypes made up about 87% of clonotypes but roughly 3.2% of total reads in IR-seq, and about three quarters of clonotypes and 35% to 50% of reads in RNA-seq. Compared with RNA-seq, IR-seq captured clonotypes at much greater depth and more reliably, and a smaller IR-seq throughput was enough to identify most of the shared clonotypes.

Trimmed from V: 6 bases; trimmed from J: 5 bases; junction bases lacking a gene match: 3. From the cysteine through the phenylalanine, the CDR3 covers 14 amino acids. Solely the CDR3 DNA is kept, with 42 bases framed from the first base. CDR1 and CDR2 (WSHSY, SAAADI) derive from the germline V gene. Bone marrow was sampled from every patient at the time of active disease. Bone marrow mononuclear cells were isolated by Ficoll-Hypaque density gradient centrifugation. Myeloma plasma cells were removed and CD138-negative cells were obtained by negative selection following labeling with CD138 magnetic microbeads on a MACS separator. Flow cytometry with CD138 antibodies on an Attune NxT was used to check how pure the isolated cells were. TRIzol reagent was used to extract total RNA, which was then quantified with a NanoDrop spectrophotometer. For each patient, the CD138-negative bone marrow sample underwent paired RNA-seq and IR-seq.

The Immunoverse kit was used to build TCR libraries from roughly 440 ng RNA, with molecular barcoded adaptors covering alpha/delta and beta/gamma chains. The same RNA used for transcriptome sequencing was used for TCR library preparation. An Illumina HiSeq 4000 with 2 x 150 cycles was used to sequence the TCR libraries. The authors' analysis ran thus. With MiXCR, TCR reads were aligned to human V, D, J and C references and assembled into CDR3 clonotypes, with quality filtering and error correction included. Clonotype counts and gene usage diversity were analyzed with the tcR package in R. Raw mapping reads were checked after the RNA-seq reads had been mapped by STAR aligner version 2.5.3a onto the human GRCh37 genome. To test the effect of sequencing depth on detected clonotypes, IR-seq fastq files were randomly downsampled using Seqtk 1.3. In-frame beta chains were kept once TCRdb had trimmed the public reads at Q25 with fastp and called clones with MiXCR. Rows are unified per CDR3 protein, each entry keeping the most common DNA and genes. The V and J calls were not made by the authors but by TCRdb's processing. Here the sample has about 24,000 distinct CDR3 sequences; about 20% occur a single time. The ten largest account for 40% to 55% of the sample.

By how much of the sample it makes up, this clonotype is medium-sized (0.01 to 0.1%). Its antigen is not yet known. The sample holds no much larger clone one base away, and base qualities are not on file. Sequenced: a population of CD138-negative cells sorted from bone marrow. The sample's cell subset or site label, in plain terms: bone marrow mononuclear cells depleted of CD138+ plasma/myeloma cells by negative magnetic selection. This clonotype originated in a donor at least 40 years old with multiple myeloma. The V and J segments used are TRBV10-2 and TRBJ2-1; TRBD2 fits 11 bases in the junction. The CDR3 is CASSGTSGNNEQFF. The nucleotide sequence reads TGCGCCAGCAGCGGGACTAGCGGAAACAATGAGCAGTTCTTC.